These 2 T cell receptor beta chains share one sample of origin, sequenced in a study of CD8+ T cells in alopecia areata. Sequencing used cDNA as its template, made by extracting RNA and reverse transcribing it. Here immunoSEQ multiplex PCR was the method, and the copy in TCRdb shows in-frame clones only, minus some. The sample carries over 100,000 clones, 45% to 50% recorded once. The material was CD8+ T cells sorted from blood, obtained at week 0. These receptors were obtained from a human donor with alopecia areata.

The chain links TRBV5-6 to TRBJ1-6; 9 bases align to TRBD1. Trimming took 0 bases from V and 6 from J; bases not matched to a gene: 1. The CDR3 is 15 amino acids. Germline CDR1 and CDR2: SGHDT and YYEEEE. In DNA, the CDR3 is TGTGCCAGCAGCTTGGAGACAGGGGGTAATTCACCCCTCCACTTT. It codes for CASSLETGGNSPLHF.

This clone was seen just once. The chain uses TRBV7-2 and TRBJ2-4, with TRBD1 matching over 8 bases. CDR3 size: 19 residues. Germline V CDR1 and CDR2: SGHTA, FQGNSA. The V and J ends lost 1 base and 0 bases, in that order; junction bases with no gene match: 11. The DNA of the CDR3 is TGTGCCAGCAGCTTAGGGACAGGGCATTTGTGGCTAGCCAAAAACATTCAGTACTTC. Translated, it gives CASSLGTGHLWLAKNIQYF.